A single T cell receptor beta chain is shown here with its context. The antigen remains unidentified. Treatment here: roughly ten-day PBMC culture with coronavirus spike peptide pools or control peptides (ViraFEST assay). ViraFEST grew antigen-specific T cells using peptide pools, then sequenced TCRs. Positive PCR tests came between March and December 2020, ahead of the US Alpha, Beta and Delta variants. The CDR3 extends over 10 amino acids. Germline V gene data show CDR1 as SQVTM and CDR2 as ANQGSEA. V lost 4 bases to trimming and J lost 6 bases, with 7 bases between them. The data derive from a study of vaccination and CD4 T cells after COVID-19. Whole-study context: The convalescents included six males and four females, and among them two were Hispanic while seven were Caucasian.

Cultured CD4+ T-cell DNA underwent Oncomine TCR Beta short-read sequencing. TCRdb fed the PCR reads into MiXCR, producing one record per CDR3 protein. This table holds some 9,300 distinct CDR3 sequences, about three quarters found once. The rearrangement uses TRBV29-1 and TRBJ2-7; no firm D call. The sequence came from a human donor who had recovered from COVID-19. The source material was CD4+ T cells from blood, cultured in vitro. The CDR3 here is CSVGTSEQYF. The CDR3 DNA follows: TGCAGCGTTGGGACCTCCGAGCAGTACTTC.